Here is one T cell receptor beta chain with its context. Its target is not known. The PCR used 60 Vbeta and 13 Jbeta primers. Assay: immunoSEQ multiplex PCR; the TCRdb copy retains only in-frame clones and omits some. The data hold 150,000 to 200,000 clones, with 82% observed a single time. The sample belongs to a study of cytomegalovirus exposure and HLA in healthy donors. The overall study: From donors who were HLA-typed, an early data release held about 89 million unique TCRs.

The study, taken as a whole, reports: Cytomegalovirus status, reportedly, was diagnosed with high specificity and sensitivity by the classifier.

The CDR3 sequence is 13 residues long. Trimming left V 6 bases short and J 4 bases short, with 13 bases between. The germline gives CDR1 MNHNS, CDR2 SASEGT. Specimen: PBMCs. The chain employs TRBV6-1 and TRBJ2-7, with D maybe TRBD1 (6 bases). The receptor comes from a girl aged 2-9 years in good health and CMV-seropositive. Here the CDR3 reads CASRDQTGYEQYF. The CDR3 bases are TGTGCCAGCAGGGACCAAACAGGGTACGAGCAGTACTTC.